This T cell receptor (beta chain) was found in a study of multiple sclerosis patients with progressive multifocal leukoencephalopathy. Sample time point: time of PML onset. PML was confirmed by JC virus DNA in cerebrospinal fluid. The T3 samples were drawn when PML began. Here immunoSEQ multiplex PCR was the method, and the copy in TCRdb shows in-frame clones only, minus some. There are some 28,000 clones in the sample; around 85% occur only once, and over 10% lies in the top ten. Looked up from germline, CDR1 is SEHNR and CDR2 is FQNEAQ (reference sequence). CDR3 length: 15 residues. The J segment lost 5 bases and the V segment lost 3 bases, leaving 6 bases of the junction unmatched.

Sequenced here: PBMCs, sampled from a patient treated with natalizumab. The chain carries TRBV7-9 and TRBJ2-5; 10 bases are a match to TRBD2. The sequence was obtained from a young woman with progressive multifocal leukoencephalopathy. The DNA of the CDR3 is TGTGCCAGCAGCTTTTTAGCGGGAGGTGGGGAGACCCAGTACTTC. It is translated as CASSFLAGGGETQYF.